Listed here are 32 T cell receptor beta chains from one sample, sequenced in a study of blood T cell repertoires in COVID-19. Data came from immunoSEQ multiplex PCR; TCRdb stores just in-frame clones and leaves some out. The repertoire includes some 99,000 clones, about 85% of them detected once, and more than 4.5% sits in the top ten. Sequenced material: peripheral blood. The receptor set was obtained from a man between 65 and 85 years old with acute or convalescent COVID-19.

J is TRBJ1-1 and V is TRBV29-1; the match to TRBD1 covers 7 bases. Germline CDR1 is SQVTM and CDR2 is ANQGSEA. The CDR3 is 12 residues long. Unmatched junction bases numbered 7, after V lost 1 base and J lost 11 bases. The CDR3 spells CSVEATGVGAFF. The CDR3 DNA sequence: TGCAGCGTTGAAGCCACAGGGGTGGGTGCTTTCTTT.

This sequence joins TRBV29-1 and TRBJ2-2; D is possibly TRBD1 (6 bases). The V end lost 2 bases, the J end lost 5 bases, and 12 bases lay between the germline ends. CDR3 size: 14 residues. From germline, CDR1 is SQVTM and CDR2 ANQGSEA. Here the CDR3 reads CSVERNRDTGELFF. CDR3 sequence (DNA): TGCAGCGTTGAAAGGAACAGGGATACCGGGGAGCTGTTTTTT.

This clone was picked up one time. CDR3 loop: CASTRTGIGNEQFF. The CDR3 DNA sequence: TGTGCCAGCACCCGGACAGGGATAGGGAATGAGCAGTTCTTC. The gene calls are TRBV7-8 and TRBJ2-1; TRBD1 matches at 8 bases. Germline V gene lookup returns CDR1 SGHVS and CDR2 FQNEAQ. Trimming took 7 bases from V and 7 from J; bases not matched to a gene: 9. This CDR3 contains 14 residues.

The V call is TRBV29-1, the J call TRBJ1-1; D uncertain. V shed 7 bases and J shed 1 base, with 16 bases lying between them. Per germline, CDR1 SQVTM and CDR2 ANQGSEA. The CDR3 contains 14 residues. CDR3 coding DNA: TGCAGCGCCCTTTCCGGTACGGGGAACACTGAAGCTTTCTTT. This gives the protein CSALSGTGNTEAFF.

The chain couples TRBV20-1 to TRBJ1-2, with 9 bases matching TRBD1. The ends lost 6 bases at V and 8 bases at J; junction bases unmatched: 4. Germline CDR1 is DFQATT and CDR2 is SNEGSKA (reference sequence). The CDR3 spans 11 residues. CDR3 protein: CSAGDRDGYTF. CDR3 sequence (DNA): TGCAGTGCCGGGGACAGGGACGGCTACACCTTC.

The chain is built from TRBV18 and TRBJ1-5; 12 bases match TRBD1. The length of the CDR3 is 16 residues. The germline V gene encodes CDR1 KGHSH and CDR2 LQKENI. V shed 5 bases, J shed 7 bases, and the junction held 9 bases outside the gene matches. This chain's CDR3 is CASSTEGQGAGQPQHF. CDR3 in DNA: TGTGCCAGCTCAACCGAGGGACAGGGGGCCGGGCAGCCCCAGCATTTT.

This chain connects TRBV5-1 to TRBJ2-1, with 9 bases fitting TRBD2. CDR1 and CDR2 (germline): SGHRS, YFSETQ. CDR3 length: 16 amino acids. V shed 7 bases, J shed 5 bases, and the junction held 13 bases outside the gene matches. Written as DNA, the CDR3 is TGCGCCAGCGTACCTCTTAGCGGGGGATCGGACAATGAGCAGTTCTTC. This sequence encodes CASVPLSGGSDNEQFF.

This clone appeared once. This chain links TRBV9 with TRBJ2-5; TRBD1 is a possible D gene (6 bases). Trimming pared 0 bases from V and 5 bases from J, leaving 11 bases between. Germline-derived CDR1 and CDR2 are SGDLS and YYNGEE. The CDR3 contains 14 residues. The CDR3 here is CASSVVGAGETQYF. The CDR3 DNA is TGTGCCAGCAGCGTAGTGGGGGCAGGGGAGACCCAGTACTTC.

The chain employs TRBV5-1 and TRBJ2-3; 9 nucleotides match TRBD1. The CDR3 length is 16 residues. Germline CDR1 SGHRS, CDR2 YFSETQ. Trimming cost V 4 bases and J 3 bases; bases outside gene matches: 9. In DNA, the CDR3 is TGCGCCAGCAGCCCGGGGACAGGGAGCCCTACAGATACGCAGTATTTT. Its translation: CASSPGTGSPTDTQYF.

V and J are TRBV11-2 and TRBJ2-5; 16 bases are a match to TRBD2. Per the germline V gene, CDR1 is SGHAT and CDR2 is FQNNGV. Unmatched junction bases numbered 4, after V lost 0 bases and J lost 6 bases. There are 17 residues in the CDR3. This CDR3 reads CASSLDEGLAGGQTQYF. Here the CDR3 DNA reads TGTGCCAGCAGCTTAGATGAGGGACTAGCGGGGGGGCAGACCCAGTACTTC.

The gene calls are TRBV3-1 (or the pseudogene TRBV3-2) and TRBJ1-2; D perhaps matches TRBD1 (6 bases). Germline V gene data show CDR1 as LGHDT and CDR2 as YNNKEL (reference sequence). This CDR3 spans 13 amino acids. With 8 bases removed from V and 3 bases from J, the gap between germline ends came to 13 bases. CDR3 DNA: TGTGCCAGCGGCGACAGGAGCCACTATGGCTACACCTTC. This sequence encodes CASGDRSHYGYTF.

The V gene is TRBV5-1, the J gene TRBJ2-3, with D possibly matching TRBD2 (6 bases). This CDR3 contains 16 residues. The V and J ends lost 2 bases and 3 bases respectively, with 16 bases between them. Germline CDR1 SGHRS, CDR2 YFSETQ. The CDR3 DNA is TGCGCCAGCAGCTTTGGAGGCGGGGCCGGAACAGATACGCAGTATTTT. Translation gives CASSFGGGAGTDTQYF.

The V call is TRBV6-5, the J call TRBJ2-7, with TRBD1 matching 7 bases. V shed 8 bases, J shed 3 bases, and the junction held 10 bases outside the gene matches. CDR1 is MNHEY and CDR2 is SVGAGI in the germline V gene. The CDR3 runs to 14 residues. The CDR3 nucleotides are TGTGCCAGCGGGACAGTCCGAGGGGGCTACGAGCAGTACGTC. Protein sequence: CASGTVRGGYEQYV.

The chain is built from TRBV28 and TRBJ1-6; no reliable D call. This CDR3 has 14 amino acids. Germline loops: CDR1 MDHEN, CDR2 SYDVKM. The germline V and J ends were trimmed by 3 bases and 10 bases, with 13 bases remaining between them. The CDR3 protein is CASSFGGLGSPLHF. The CDR3 DNA is TGTGCCAGCAGTTTCGGAGGGTTGGGGTCACCCCTCCACTTT.

The chain couples TRBV14 to TRBJ1-1; TRBD1 aligns across 7 bases. Germline V gene sequence: CDR1 SGHDN, CDR2 FVKESK. The CDR3 contains 15 residues. J was trimmed by 0 bases and V by 5 bases; bases with no gene match: 6. As DNA, the CDR3 is TGTGCCAGCAGCTCGGACAGGACTATGAACACTGAAGCTTTCTTT. As protein: CASSSDRTMNTEAFF. The full variable domain, completed using reference TRBV14 and TRBJ1-1, is EAGVTQFPSHSVIEKGQTVTLRCDPISGHDNLYWYRRVMGKEIKFLLHFVKESKQDESGMPNNRFLAERTGGTYSTLKVQPAELEDSGVYFCASSSDRTMNTEAFFGQGTRLTVV.

The V and J genes are TRBV24-1 and TRBJ2-5; 10 positions match TRBD1. V shed 3 bases, J shed 5 bases, and the junction held 8 bases outside the gene matches. Germline CDR1 is KGHDR and CDR2 is SFDVKD. The CDR3 extends over 16 amino acids. The CDR3 coding sequence is TGTGCCACCAGTGATCCCACCGGGACAGGGGTCGAGACCCAGTACTTC. As protein: CATSDPTGTGVETQYF.

J is TRBJ2-2 and V is TRBV6-5; 12 bases are a match to TRBD2. Germline loops: CDR1 MNHEY, CDR2 SVGAGI. With 4 bases clipped from V and 7 bases from J, the junction kept 4 bases outside the gene matches. The CDR3 runs to 15 residues. CDR3 bases: TGTGCCAGCAGTTTCCCTAGCGGGGGGGACGGGGAGCTGTTTTTT. It yields the protein CASSFPSGGDGELFF.

The chain has TRBV25-1 and TRBJ1-2; 8 nucleotides line up with TRBD1. The CDR3 length is 14 residues. CDR1 and CDR2 (germline): MGHDK, SYGVNS. V was pared by 7 bases and J by 4 bases, with 8 bases of the junction left unmatched. The CDR3 region has the DNA TGTGCCAGCACCGGCAGGGGGCTGTCCTATGGCTACACCTTC. Translated, it gives CASTGRGLSYGYTF.

The chain employs TRBV4-2 and TRBJ1-6, with D perhaps TRBD1 (5 bases). The CDR3 contains 14 residues. V lost 1 base and J lost 7, with 8 bases in between. In germline, CDR1 is LGHNA, CDR2 YNFKEQ. For the CDR3, the DNA is TGTGCCAGCAGCCAAGTTGGGGGGAATTCACCCCTCCACTTT. Protein sequence: CASSQVGGNSPLHF.

A single count supports this clone. The rearrangement uses TRBV29-1 and TRBJ1-2; weak D call: TRBD1 (5 bases). CDR3 length equals 13 residues. Between the trimmed V and J ends, which lost 8 bases and 8 bases, there was a span of 21 bases. CDR1 is SQVTM and CDR2 is ANQGSEA in the germline V gene. The CDR3 loop is CSRNKRGEGGYTF. CDR3 sequence (DNA): TGCAGCAGAAATAAACGGGGGGAGGGAGGCTACACCTTC. Variable domain in full (rest from reference TRBV29-1 and TRBJ1-2): SAVISQKPSRDICQRGTSLTIQCQVDSQVTMMFWYRQQPGQSLTLIATANQGSEATYESGFVIDKFPISRPNLTFSTLTVSNMSPEDSSIYLCSRNKRGEGGYTFGSGTRLTVV.

The CDR3 DNA follows: TGTGCCAGCAGTTCGACAGGGGTTGAAAGCAATCAGCCCCAGCATTTT. Translated: CASSSTGVESNQPQHF. The gene calls are TRBV27 and TRBJ1-5, with 8 bases identical to TRBD1. Germline trimming cut 4 bases from V and 1 base from J; bases unmatched to any gene: 6. From germline, CDR1 is MNHEY and CDR2 SMNVEV (reference sequence). This CDR3 contains 16 residues.

In DNA form, the CDR3 reads TGTACCACCAGGCGGCAGGTTGGGGGGGGGCCGGATGAGCAGTTCTTC. Its translation is CTTRRQVGGGPDEQFF. V and J are TRBV27 and TRBJ2-1; a weak D match, TRBD2 (7 bases). CDR1 and CDR2 from the germline V gene are MNHEY and SMNVEV (reference sequence). The CDR3 has 16 amino acids.

This clone was observed once. The gene calls are TRBV10-2 and TRBJ1-5; 9 bases line up with TRBD1. J was trimmed by 5 bases and V by 2 bases; bases with no gene match: 4. The CDR3 is made up of 15 amino acids. CDR1 and CDR2 (germline): WSHSY, SAAADI. CDR3 sequence reads: CASSETGGVHQPQHF. CDR3 in DNA: TGCGCCAGCAGTGAGACAGGGGGCGTTCATCAGCCCCAGCATTTT.

This clone was seen more than once but under ten times. The genes are TRBV9 and TRBJ2-3; 7 positions match TRBD1. Germline assignment: CDR1 SGDLS and CDR2 YYNGEE. J gave up 1 base and V 4 bases, and 9 bases lay outside the gene matches. This CDR3 is 16 amino acids long. The CDR3 is CASSPPRTGGTDTQYF. The CDR3 nucleotides read TGTGCCAGCAGCCCCCCGAGGACAGGCGGCACAGATACGCAGTATTTT. Combining the CDR3 with reference TRBV9 and TRBJ2-3 gives the whole variable domain DSGVTQTPKHLITATGQRVTLRCSPRSGDLSVYWYQQSLDQGLQFLIQYYNGEERAKGNILERFSAQQFPDLHSELNLSSLELGDSALYFCASSPPRTGGTDTQYFGPGTRLTVL.

The chain uses TRBV30 and TRBJ1-2, with 8 nucleotides matching TRBD1. With 0 bases clipped from V and 8 bases from J, the junction kept 5 bases outside the gene matches. Germline-derived CDR1 and CDR2 are GTSNPN and SVGIG (reference sequence). The CDR3 runs to 13 residues. The chain's CDR3 is CAWSVRGLGGYTF. CDR3 DNA sequence: TGTGCCTGGAGTGTCAGGGGGCTTGGGGGCTACACCTTC. The entire variable domain, with the rest obtained from reference TRBV30 and TRBJ1-2, is as follows: SQTIHQWPATLVQPVGSPLSLECTVEGTSNPNLYWYRQAAGRGLQLLFYSVGIGQISSEVPQNLSASRPQDRQFILSSKKLLLSDSGFYLCAWSVRGLGGYTFGSGTRLTVV.

V is TRBV11-2 and J is TRBJ1-2; tentative D call: TRBD1 (6 bases). Germline CDR1 is SGHAT and CDR2 is FQNNGV. V gave up 4 bases and J gave up 5 bases, with 17 bases separating them. CDR3 length: 15 amino acids. CDR3 DNA: TGTGCCAGCAGCTGGACATTAACAGGGCCTTATGGCTACACCTTC. It translates to CASSWTLTGPYGYTF.

V and J are TRBV3-1 (or the pseudogene TRBV3-2) and TRBJ2-5; maybe TRBD2 (6 bases). The CDR3 is 16 amino acids. From germline, CDR1 is LGHDT and CDR2 YNNKEL (reference sequence). V lost 0 bases, J lost 2 bases, and 13 bases lay in between. The CDR3 DNA sequence: TGTGCCAGCAGCCAAGAGGGCATCGGGACTCAAGAGACCCAGTACTTC. Translated, it gives CASSQEGIGTQETQYF.

This chain's CDR3 is CASSRTGENTEAFF. The CDR3 bases are TGTGCCAGCTCACGGACAGGGGAGAACACTGAAGCTTTCTTT. The chain recombines TRBV9 with TRBJ1-1; TRBD1 matches 9 bases. The J segment lost 1 base and the V segment lost 7 bases, leaving 5 bases of the junction unmatched. CDR3 length: 14 residues. Germline lookup yields CDR1 SGDLS and CDR2 YYNGEE.

The chain joins TRBV3-1 (or the pseudogene TRBV3-2) to TRBJ2-1; 10 positions agree with TRBD2. The ends lost 1 base at V and 9 bases at J; junction bases unmatched: 6. Germline values: CDR1 LGHDT, CDR2 YNNKEL (reference sequence). The CDR3 consists of 15 residues. The CDR3 loop is CASSQGLAGSVEQFF. In DNA form, the CDR3 reads TGTGCCAGCAGCCAAGGACTAGCGGGTTCAGTTGAGCAGTTCTTC.

In nucleotides, the CDR3 is TGCGCCAGCAGCTTGGGTGGGCGGGGGATCAACAATGAGCAGTTCTTC. Translating it yields CASSLGGRGINNEQFF. The chain recombines TRBV5-1 with TRBJ2-1, with 7 positions matching TRBD2. V shed 0 bases and J 5 bases; nucleotides not matched to a gene: 8. CDR1 and CDR2 (germline): SGHRS, YFSETQ. The CDR3 has 16 residues.

CDR3 amino acids: CASSVTGATGELFF. DNA for the CDR3: TGTGCCAGCAGCGTAACAGGGGCGACCGGGGAGCTGTTTTTT. This sequence joins TRBV9 and TRBJ2-2; 7 positions match TRBD1. Germline V lookup: CDR1 SGDLS, CDR2 YYNGEE. This CDR3 is 14 amino acids long. V was clipped by 1 base and J by 5 bases; unmatched bases: 2.

The chain uses TRBV5-4 and TRBJ1-1, with a possible D match to TRBD1 (5 bases). The CDR3 length is 15 residues. V was pared by 1 base and J by 1 base, with 11 bases between. Germline CDR1 is SGHNT and CDR2 is YYREEE (reference sequence). DNA for the CDR3: TGTGCCAGCAGCTTGTATGGGGGGAGGAACACTGAAGCTTTCTTT. Its translation is CASSLYGGRNTEAFF. The full variable domain, with the rest looked up from reference TRBV5-4 and TRBJ1-1, is ETGVTQSPTHLIKTRGQQVTLRCSSQSGHNTVSWYQQALGQGPQFIFQYYREEENGRGNFPPRFSGLQFPNYSSELNVNALELDDSALYLCASSLYGGRNTEAFFGQGTRLTVV.